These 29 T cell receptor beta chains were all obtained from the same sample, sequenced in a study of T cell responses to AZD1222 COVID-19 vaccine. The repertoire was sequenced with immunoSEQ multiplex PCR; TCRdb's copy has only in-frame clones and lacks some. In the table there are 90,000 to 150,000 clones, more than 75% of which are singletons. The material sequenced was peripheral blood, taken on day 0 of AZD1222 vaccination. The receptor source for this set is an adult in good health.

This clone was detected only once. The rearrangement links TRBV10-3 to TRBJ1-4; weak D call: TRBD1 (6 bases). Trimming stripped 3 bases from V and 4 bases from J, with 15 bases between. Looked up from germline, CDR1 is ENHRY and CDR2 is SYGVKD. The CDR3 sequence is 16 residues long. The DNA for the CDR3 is TGTGCCATCAGTGATAGGAAGGACAGCTTTAATGAAAAACTGTTTTTT. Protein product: CAISDRKDSFNEKLFF.

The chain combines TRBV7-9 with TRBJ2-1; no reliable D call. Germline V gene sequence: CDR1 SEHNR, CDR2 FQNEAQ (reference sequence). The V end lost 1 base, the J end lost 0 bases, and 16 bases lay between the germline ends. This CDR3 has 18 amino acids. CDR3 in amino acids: CASSLVLVLSSSYNEQFF. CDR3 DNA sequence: TGTGCCAGCAGCTTAGTATTGGTTCTATCAAGCTCCTACAATGAGCAGTTCTTC.

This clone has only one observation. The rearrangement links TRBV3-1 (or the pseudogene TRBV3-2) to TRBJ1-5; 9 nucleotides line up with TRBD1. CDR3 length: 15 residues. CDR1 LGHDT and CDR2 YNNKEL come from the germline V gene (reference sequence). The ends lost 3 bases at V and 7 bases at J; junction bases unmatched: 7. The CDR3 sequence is CASSQATGGGQPQHF. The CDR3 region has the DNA TGTGCCAGCAGCCAGGCGACAGGGGGTGGGCAGCCCCAGCATTTT.

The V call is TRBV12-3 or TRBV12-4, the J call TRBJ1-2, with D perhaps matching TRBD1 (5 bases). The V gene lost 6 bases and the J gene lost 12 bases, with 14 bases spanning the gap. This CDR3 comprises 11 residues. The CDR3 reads CASRGGRLNTF. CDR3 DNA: TGTGCCAGCAGGGGGGGGAGGCTGAACACCTTC.

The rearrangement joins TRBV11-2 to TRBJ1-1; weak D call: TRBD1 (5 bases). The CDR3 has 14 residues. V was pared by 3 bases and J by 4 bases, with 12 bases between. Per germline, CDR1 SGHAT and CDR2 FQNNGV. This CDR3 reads CASSLRGPGTEAFF. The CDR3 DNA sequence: TGTGCCAGCAGCTTGAGGGGCCCGGGCACTGAAGCTTTCTTT.

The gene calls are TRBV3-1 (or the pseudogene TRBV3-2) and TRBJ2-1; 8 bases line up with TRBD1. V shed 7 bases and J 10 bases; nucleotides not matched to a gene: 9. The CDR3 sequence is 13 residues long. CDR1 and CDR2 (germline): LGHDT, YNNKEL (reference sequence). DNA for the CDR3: TGTGCCAGCAATTGGCAGGGGGCGAGAGAGCAGTTCTTC. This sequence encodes CASNWQGAREQFF.

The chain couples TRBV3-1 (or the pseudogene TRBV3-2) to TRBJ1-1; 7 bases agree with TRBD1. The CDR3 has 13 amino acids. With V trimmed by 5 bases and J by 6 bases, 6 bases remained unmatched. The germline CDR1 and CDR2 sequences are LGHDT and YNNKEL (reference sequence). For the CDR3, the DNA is TGTGCCAGCAGCGCCCGTACAGGGGCTGAAGCTTTCTTT. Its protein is CASSARTGAEAFF.

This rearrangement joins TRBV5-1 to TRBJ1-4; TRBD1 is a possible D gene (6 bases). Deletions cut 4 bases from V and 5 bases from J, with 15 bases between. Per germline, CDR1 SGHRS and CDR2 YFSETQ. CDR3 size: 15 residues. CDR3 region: CASSLDSDLNEKLFF. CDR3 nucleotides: TGCGCCAGCAGCCTGGACAGTGATTTGAATGAAAAACTGTTTTTT.

CDR3: CASSYSSGGTYGYTF. The CDR3 DNA is TGTGCCAGCAGTTACTCCTCAGGGGGCACCTATGGCTACACCTTC. This chain uses TRBV6-5 with TRBJ1-2, with 8 bases identical to TRBD1. The V gene's germline CDR1 is MNHEY and CDR2 SVGAGI. Germline trimming cut 0 bases from V and 4 bases from J; bases unmatched to any gene: 4. The CDR3 extends over 15 amino acids.

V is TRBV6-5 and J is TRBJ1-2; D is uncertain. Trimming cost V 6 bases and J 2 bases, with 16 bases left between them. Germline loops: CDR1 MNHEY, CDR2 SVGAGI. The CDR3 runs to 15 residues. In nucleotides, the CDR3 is TGTGCCAGCAGGCAAGACCTCGGCCTAAACTATGGCTACACCTTC. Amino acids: CASRQDLGLNYGYTF.

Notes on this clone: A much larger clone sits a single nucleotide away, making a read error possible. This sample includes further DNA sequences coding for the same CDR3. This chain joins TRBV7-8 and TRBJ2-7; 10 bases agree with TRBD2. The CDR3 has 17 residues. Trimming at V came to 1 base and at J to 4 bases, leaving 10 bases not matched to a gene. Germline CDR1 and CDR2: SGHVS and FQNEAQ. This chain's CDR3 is CASSLEPPSGGPYEQYF. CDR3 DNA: TGTGCCAGCAGCTTAGAGCCTCCTAGCGGGGGTCCGTACGAGCAGTACTTC.

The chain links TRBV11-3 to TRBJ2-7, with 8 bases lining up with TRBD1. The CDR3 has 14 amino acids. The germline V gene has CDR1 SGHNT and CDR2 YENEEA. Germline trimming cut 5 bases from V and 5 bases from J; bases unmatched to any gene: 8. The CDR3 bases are TGTGCCAGCAGCCGCCCGGGACAGGATCACGAGCAGTACTTC. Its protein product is CASSRPGQDHEQYF.

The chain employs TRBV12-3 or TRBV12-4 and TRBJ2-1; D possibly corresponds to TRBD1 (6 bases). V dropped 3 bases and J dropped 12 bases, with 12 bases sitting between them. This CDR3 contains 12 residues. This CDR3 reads CASSFEGDRQFF. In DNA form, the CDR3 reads TGTGCCAGCAGTTTCGAGGGGGATAGGCAGTTCTTC.

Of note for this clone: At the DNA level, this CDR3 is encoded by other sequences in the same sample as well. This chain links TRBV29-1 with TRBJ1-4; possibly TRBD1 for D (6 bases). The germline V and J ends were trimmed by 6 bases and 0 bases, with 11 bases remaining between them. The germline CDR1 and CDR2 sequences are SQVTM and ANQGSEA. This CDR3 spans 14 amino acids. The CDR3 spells CSVGGGATNEKLFF. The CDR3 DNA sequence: TGCAGCGTAGGGGGGGGAGCAACTAATGAAAAACTGTTTTTT. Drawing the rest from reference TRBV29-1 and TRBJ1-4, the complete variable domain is SAVISQKPSRDICQRGTSLTIQCQVDSQVTMMFWYRQQPGQSLTLIATANQGSEATYESGFVIDKFPISRPNLTFSTLTVSNMSPEDSSIYLCSVGGGATNEKLFFGSGTQLSVL.

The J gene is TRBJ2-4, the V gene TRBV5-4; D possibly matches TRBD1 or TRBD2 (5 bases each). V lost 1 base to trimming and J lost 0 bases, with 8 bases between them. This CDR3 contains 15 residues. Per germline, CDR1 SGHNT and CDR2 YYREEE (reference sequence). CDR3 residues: CASSLPGTAKNIQYF. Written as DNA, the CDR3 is TGTGCCAGCAGCTTGCCCGGGACAGCCAAAAACATTCAGTACTTC.

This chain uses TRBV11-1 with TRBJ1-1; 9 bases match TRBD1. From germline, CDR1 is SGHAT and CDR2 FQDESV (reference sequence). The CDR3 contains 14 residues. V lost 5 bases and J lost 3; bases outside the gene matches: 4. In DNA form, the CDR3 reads TGTGCCAGCAGCCCCGGGACAGGGTACACTGAAGCTTTCTTT. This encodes CASSPGTGYTEAFF.

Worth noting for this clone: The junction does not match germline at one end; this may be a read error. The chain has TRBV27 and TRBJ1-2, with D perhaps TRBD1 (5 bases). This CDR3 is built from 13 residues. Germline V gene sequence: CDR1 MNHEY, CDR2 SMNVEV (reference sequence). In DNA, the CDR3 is TGTGCCAGCAGTTGGGGGACGGGCTATGGCTGCACCTTC. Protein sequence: CASSWGTGYGCTF.

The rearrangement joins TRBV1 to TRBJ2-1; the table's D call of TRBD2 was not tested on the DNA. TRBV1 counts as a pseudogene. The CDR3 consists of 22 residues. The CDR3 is CTSSQAVDEGEVPQSSYNEQFF. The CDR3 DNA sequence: TGCACCAGCAGCCAAGCCGTGGATGAGGGCGAGGTCCCCCAAAGCTCCTACAATGAGCAGTTCTTC.

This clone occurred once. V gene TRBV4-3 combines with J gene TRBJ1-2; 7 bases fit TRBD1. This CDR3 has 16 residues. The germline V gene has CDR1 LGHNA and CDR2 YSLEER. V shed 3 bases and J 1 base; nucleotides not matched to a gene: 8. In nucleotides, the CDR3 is TGCGCCAGCAGCCACTCAGGGGGTCTATTTAACTATGGCTACACCTTC. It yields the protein CASSHSGGLFNYGYTF.

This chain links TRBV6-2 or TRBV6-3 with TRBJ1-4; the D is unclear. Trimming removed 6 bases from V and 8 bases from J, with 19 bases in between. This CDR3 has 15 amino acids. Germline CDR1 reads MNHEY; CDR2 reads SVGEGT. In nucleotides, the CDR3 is TGTGCCAGCAGCTTCCGCCGAATTAAGGAAGAAAAACTGTTTTTT. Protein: CASSFRRIKEEKLFF.

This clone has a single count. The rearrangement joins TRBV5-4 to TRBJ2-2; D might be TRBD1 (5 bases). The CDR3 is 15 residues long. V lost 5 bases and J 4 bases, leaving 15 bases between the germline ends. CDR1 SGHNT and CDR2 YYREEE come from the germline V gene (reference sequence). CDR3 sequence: CASSKAGLSTGELFF. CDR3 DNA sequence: TGTGCCAGCAGTAAGGCAGGGCTGAGCACCGGGGAGCTGTTTTTT.

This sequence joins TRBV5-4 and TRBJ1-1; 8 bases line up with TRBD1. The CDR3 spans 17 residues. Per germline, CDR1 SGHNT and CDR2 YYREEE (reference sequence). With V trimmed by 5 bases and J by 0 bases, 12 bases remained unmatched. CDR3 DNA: TGTGCCAGCAGTCCGGGAAGGGGGACAGGTATGAACACTGAAGCTTTCTTT. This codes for CASSPGRGTGMNTEAFF.

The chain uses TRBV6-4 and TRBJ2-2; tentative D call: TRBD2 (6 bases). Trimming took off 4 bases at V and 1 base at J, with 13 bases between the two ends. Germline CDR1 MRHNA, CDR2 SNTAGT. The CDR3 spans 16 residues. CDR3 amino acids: CASSGTGTVNTGELFF. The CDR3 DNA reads TGTGCCAGCAGTGGTACCGGGACTGTGAACACCGGGGAGCTGTTTTTT.

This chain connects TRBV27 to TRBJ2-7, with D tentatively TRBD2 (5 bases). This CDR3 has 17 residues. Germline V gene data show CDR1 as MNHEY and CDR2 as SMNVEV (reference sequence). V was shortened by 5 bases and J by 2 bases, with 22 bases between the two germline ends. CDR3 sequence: CASSPSAGEEGTYEQYF. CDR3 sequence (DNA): TGTGCCAGCAGTCCTTCAGCCGGAGAAGAGGGAACCTACGAGCAGTACTTC.

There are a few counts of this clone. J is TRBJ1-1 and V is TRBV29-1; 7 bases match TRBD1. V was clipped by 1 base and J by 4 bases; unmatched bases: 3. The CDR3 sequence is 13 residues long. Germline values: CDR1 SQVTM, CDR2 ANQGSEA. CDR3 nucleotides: TGCAGCGTTGAAGGACAGGGTGCCACTGAAGCTTTCTTT. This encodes CSVEGQGATEAFF.

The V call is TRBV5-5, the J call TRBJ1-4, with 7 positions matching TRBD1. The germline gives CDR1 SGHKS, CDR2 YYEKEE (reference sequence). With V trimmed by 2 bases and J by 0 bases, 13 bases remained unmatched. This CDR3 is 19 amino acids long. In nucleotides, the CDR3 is TGTGCCAGCAGCTTAGGCTCAGGGGGTGGAGTCGCAACTAATGAAAAACTGTTTTTT. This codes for CASSLGSGGGVATNEKLFF.

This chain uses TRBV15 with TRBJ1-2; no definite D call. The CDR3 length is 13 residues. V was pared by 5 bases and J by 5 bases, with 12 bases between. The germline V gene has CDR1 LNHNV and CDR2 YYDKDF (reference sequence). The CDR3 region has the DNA TGTGCCACCAGCGGCCCGGGATTTTATGGCTACACCTTC. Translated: CATSGPGFYGYTF.

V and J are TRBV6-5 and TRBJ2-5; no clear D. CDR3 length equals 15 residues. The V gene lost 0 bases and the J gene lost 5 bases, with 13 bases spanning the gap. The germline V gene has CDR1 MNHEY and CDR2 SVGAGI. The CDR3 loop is CASSYSKVPLETQYF. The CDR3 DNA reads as TGTGCCAGCAGTTACTCGAAGGTCCCGTTGGAGACCCAGTACTTC.

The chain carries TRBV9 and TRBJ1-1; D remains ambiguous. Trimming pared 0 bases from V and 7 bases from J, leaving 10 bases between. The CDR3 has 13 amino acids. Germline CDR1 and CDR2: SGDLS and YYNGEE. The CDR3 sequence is CASSVVPYIEAFF. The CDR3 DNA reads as TGTGCCAGCAGCGTAGTGCCCTACATTGAAGCTTTCTTT.